Here is one TCR beta chain with its context. Its cognate antigen is unknown. V dropped 4 bases and J dropped 0 bases, with 20 bases sitting between them. This CDR3 has 18 residues. The V gene's germline CDR1 is SGHDT and CDR2 YYEEEE. The source of the sample is a study of T cell responses to AZD1222 COVID-19 vaccine. About the study: Second-dose schedules of about 4 or about 12 weeks were combined.

TCRdb keeps only in-frame clones here, not all; method: immunoSEQ multiplex PCR. The repertoire holds about 84,000 clones, with 87% as singletons. Study conclusions and caveats: The donors showed a predominance of white British ancestry and of females, with possible underestimation of clonal diversity. Reports say nearly half of spike-specific TCRs go after unmutated variant regions.

This clonotype was sampled from an adult in good health. The chain recombines TRBV5-6 with TRBJ2-4; tentatively, D is TRBD1 (6 bases). The source was peripheral blood, collected on day 0 of AZD1222 vaccination. The DNA of the CDR3 is TGTGCCAGCAGCCCATACAGGGATGGGGTTATAGCCAAAAACATTCAGTACTTC. Protein: CASSPYRDGVIAKNIQYF.